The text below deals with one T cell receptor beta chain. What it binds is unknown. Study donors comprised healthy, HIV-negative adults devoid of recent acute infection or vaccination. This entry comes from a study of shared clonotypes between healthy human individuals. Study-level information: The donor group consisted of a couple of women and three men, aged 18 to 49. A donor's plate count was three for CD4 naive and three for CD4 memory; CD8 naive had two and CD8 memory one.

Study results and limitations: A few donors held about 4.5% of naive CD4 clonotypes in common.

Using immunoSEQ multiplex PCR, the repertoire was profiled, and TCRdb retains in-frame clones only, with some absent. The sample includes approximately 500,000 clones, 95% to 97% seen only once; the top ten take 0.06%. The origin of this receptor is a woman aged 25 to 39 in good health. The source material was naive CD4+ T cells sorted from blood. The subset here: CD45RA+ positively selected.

The CDR3 protein is CASSVGPPNQPQHF. The CDR3 DNA follows: TGCGCCAGCAGCGTAGGACCTCCGAATCAGCCCCAGCATTTT. V gene TRBV5-1 combines with J gene TRBJ1-5; D uncertain. This CDR3 region has 14 residues. The germline V gene encodes CDR1 SGHRS and CDR2 YFSETQ. Trimming stripped 4 bases from V and 4 bases from J, with 12 bases between.